This TCR beta chain was obtained from a study of cytomegalovirus exposure and HLA in healthy donors. Study-wide background: When over 300 donors were genotyped, more than 70% of them were found to fall in the Caucasian-associated ancestry cluster. Findings and limits, study-wide: Immune exposure data for these donors was limited to CMV serostatus.

Healthy donors of bone marrow made up the group. Notes on this clone: Its specificity is not known.

The CDR3 length is 15 residues. V was pared by 3 bases and J by 4 bases, with 16 bases between. From germline, CDR1 is SGHAT and CDR2 FQNNGV. Use of 60 Vbeta and 13 Jbeta primers characterized the PCR. Some clones are missing from TCRdb's copy, which holds only in-frame ones; the method was immunoSEQ multiplex PCR. The sample yields some 76,000 clones, about 66% seen once. This TCR was sampled from a man aged 55 to 70 in good health and CMV-seropositive. The V and J genes are TRBV11-2 and TRBJ2-7, with a tentative D call TRBD2 (6 bases). What was sequenced was PBMCs. The CDR3 region is CASSLDPTSPYEQYF. DNA of the CDR3: TGTGCCAGCAGCTTGGATCCGACTAGTCCGTACGAGCAGTACTTC. Variable domain in full (rest from reference TRBV11-2 and TRBJ2-7): EAGVAQSPRYKIIEKRQSVAFWCNPISGHATLYWYQQILGQGPKLLIQFQNNGVVDDSQLPKDRFSAERLKGVDSTLKIQPAKLEDSAVYLCASSLDPTSPYEQYFGPGTRLTVT.